The rows below give T cell receptor beta chains drawn from one sample of a study of cytomegalovirus exposure and HLA in healthy donors. Data came from immunoSEQ multiplex PCR; TCRdb stores just in-frame clones and leaves some out. The data show 150,000 to 200,000 clones, approximately 84% seen once. The sample comprised PBMCs. These receptors all stem from a girl between 10 and 17 years old in good health and CMV-seropositive. The CDR3 runs from the conserved cysteine through the conserved F or W. Each record gives: clone size, V gene, D gene, CDR3 length, J gene, CDR3 protein, CDR3 DNA. The D gene is left open where the match is weak. Clone size is given for some rows only: seen once, a few or many times, or a class if the clone is expanded.

NA	TRBV5-1	TRBD1	15	TRBJ2-7	CASSLGSGGSYEQYF	TGCGCCAGCAGCTTGGGGTCAGGGGGCTCCTACGAGCAGTACTTC
NA	TRBV5-4	NA	13	TRBJ1-1	CASSLDRNTEAFF	TGTGCCAGCAGCCTGGACAGAAACACTGAAGCTTTCTTT
NA	TRBV9	NA	15	TRBJ1-1	CASSVSDGGRTEAFF	TGTGCCAGCAGCGTATCGGACGGGGGTCGAACTGAAGCTTTCTTT
NA	TRBV2	TRBD1	18	TRBJ1-2	CASSEAGKGMTGRYGYTF	TGTGCCAGCAGTGAAGCCGGGAAAGGGATGACAGGGCGGTATGGCTACACCTTC
NA	TRBV12-5	TRBD1	14	TRBJ1-1	CASGPIRGLTEAFF	TGTGCTAGTGGTCCGATAAGGGGGCTCACTGAAGCTTTCTTT
NA	TRBV5-1	TRBD1	16	TRBJ1-1	CASSLAYRGPNTEAFF	TGCGCCAGCAGTCTGGCCTACAGGGGGCCGAACACTGAAGCTTTCTTT
few	TRBV6-5	TRBD1	15	TRBJ1-2	CASSSRDRPIYGYTF	TGTGCCAGCAGCTCCAGGGACAGACCTATCTATGGCTACACCTTC
NA	TRBV5-8	NA	15	TRBJ1-1	CASSWGLLLNTEAFF	TGTGCCAGCAGCTGGGGACTCCTATTGAACACTGAAGCTTTCTTT
NA	TRBV6-5	NA	14	TRBJ2-7	CASSYVRKPYEQYF	TGTGCCAGCAGTTACGTCAGGAAACCCTACGAGCAGTACTTC
NA	TRBV5-8	NA	13	TRBJ1-5	CASSGVVGGPQHF	TGTGCCAGCAGCGGGGTGGTCGGAGGGCCCCAGCATTTT
NA	TRBV7-8	NA	16	TRBJ1-5	CASSLDPYQGNQPQHF	TGTGCCAGCAGCTTAGATCCCTATCAGGGGAATCAGCCCCAGCATTTT
NA	TRBV11-2	NA	15	TRBJ1-1	CASSLGAGSRTEAFF	TGTGCCAGCAGCTTAGGCGCAGGGTCGAGAACTGAAGCTTTCTTT
NA	TRBV7-9	TRBD2	15	TRBJ2-1	CASSFLAGGRDEQFF	TGTGCCAGCAGCTTCCTAGCGGGGGGTCGGGATGAGCAGTTCTTC
once	TRBV6-1	NA	15	TRBJ1-2	CASRDLTGANYGYTF	TGTGCCAGCAGGGATCTGACAGGTGCTAACTATGGCTACACCTTC
NA	TRBV7-8	TRBD2	18	TRBJ2-5	CASSLLAGGHPSQETQYF	TGTGCCAGCAGCCTACTAGCGGGGGGGCACCCGTCCCAAGAGACCCAGTACTTC
NA	TRBV6-1	TRBD1	16	TRBJ1-2	CASSALRRGHIDGYTF	TGTGCCAGCAGTGCCCTTCGCAGGGGGCATATCGATGGCTACACCTTC
NA	TRBV18	TRBD1	16	TRBJ2-7	CASSPSTGVLDYEQYF	TGTGCCAGCTCACCATCGACAGGGGTCTTAGACTACGAGCAGTACTTC
NA	TRBV7-3	NA	14	TRBJ2-1	CASSLAPTPNEQFF	TGTGCCAGCAGCTTAGCCCCAACACCCAATGAGCAGTTCTTC
few	TRBV4-2	NA	12	TRBJ1-3	CASSQVGHTIYF	TGTGCCAGCAGCCAAGTCGGTCACACCATATATTTT
few	TRBV6-1	NA	13	TRBJ1-3	CASSGERRGTIYF	TGTGCCAGCAGTGGAGAACGGCGGGGCACCATATATTTT
NA	TRBV9	TRBD2	17	TRBJ2-2	CASSAGLAGGNTGELFF	TGTGCCAGCAGCGCAGGACTAGCGGGGGGGAACACCGGGGAGCTGTTTTTT
NA	TRBV2	TRBD2	15	TRBJ2-3	CASRLAGGRTDTQYF	TGTGCCAGCAGGCTAGCGGGGGGCCGCACAGATACGCAGTATTTT
NA	TRBV6-1	NA	13	TRBJ1-1	CASRRESNTEAFF	TGTGCCAGCAGGAGAGAGAGCAACACTGAAGCTTTCTTT
NA	TRBV6-1	NA	14	TRBJ1-5	CASSPTTSGQPQHF	TGTGCCAGCAGCCCAACCACCTCGGGGCAGCCCCAGCATTTT
NA	TRBV6-5	TRBD1	15	TRBJ2-2	CASSYFRQGTGELFF	TGTGCCAGCAGTTATTTTAGACAGGGTACCGGGGAGCTGTTTTTT
NA	TRBV18	TRBD1	15	TRBJ2-3	CASSPSGGRTDTQYF	TGTGCCAGCTCACCATCAGGGGGCAGGACAGATACGCAGTATTTT
few	TRBV11-2	TRBD1	16	TRBJ1-5	CASSPREDRSNQPQHF	TGTGCCAGCAGCCCGCGGGAGGACAGGAGCAATCAGCCCCAGCATTTT
NA	TRBV9	NA	13	TRBJ2-2	CASSVGTTGELFF	TGTGCCAGCAGCGTTGGGACTACCGGGGAGCTGTTTTTT
NA	TRBV19	NA	18	TRBJ1-1	CASSFDRAKTGANTEAFF	TGTGCCAGTAGCTTCGATAGAGCCAAGACAGGAGCGAACACTGAAGCTTTCTTT
NA	TRBV6-5	TRBD2	15	TRBJ2-3	CASSYSAGSTDTQYF	TGTGCCAGCAGTTACTCAGCGGGGAGCACAGATACGCAGTATTTT
NA	TRBV7-9	NA	14	TRBJ1-5	CASSHQGSNQPQHF	TGTGCCAGCAGCCATCAGGGGAGCAATCAGCCCCAGCATTTT
NA	TRBV29-1	TRBD1	15	TRBJ2-2	CSVGTGGRNTGELFF	TGCAGCGTTGGTACAGGGGGCAGGAACACCGGGGAGCTGTTTTTT
NA	TRBV4-1	TRBD1	15	TRBJ2-1	CASSRVQQGGNGQFF	TGCGCCAGCAGCCGAGTTCAACAGGGGGGCAATGGGCAGTTCTTC
NA	TRBV5-4	TRBD2	16	TRBJ2-2	CASSRGTRVATGELFF	TGTGCCAGCAGCCGCGGGACTAGGGTTGCGACCGGGGAGCTGTTTTTT
NA	TRBV2	TRBD1	15	TRBJ1-2	CASSETSRDRSGYTF	TGTGCCAGCAGTGAAACGTCCCGGGACAGGTCCGGCTACACCTTC
NA	TRBV28	TRBD1	15	TRBJ1-1	CASSPPDRRNTEAFF	TGTGCCAGCAGTCCCCCGGACAGGAGGAACACTGAAGCTTTCTTT
NA	TRBV10-1	NA	14	TRBJ1-1	CASSEAGENTEAFF	TGCGCCAGCAGTGAAGCAGGGGAGAACACTGAAGCTTTCTTT
once	TRBV27	NA	14	TRBJ1-2	CASSPQQIGYGYTF	TGTGCCAGCAGTCCACAGCAAATAGGCTATGGCTACACCTTC